This T cell receptor (beta chain) originates from a study of OX40 agonist ivuxolimab in advanced cancers. Study overall: Each dose-escalation patient presented with hepatocellular carcinoma, melanoma, renal cell or head and neck cancer.

CDR1 and CDR2 from the germline V gene are SGHAT and FQNNGV. The CDR3 runs 16 residues. V lost 1 base and J lost 0, with 10 bases in between. Produced via immunoSEQ multiplex PCR; TCRdb's table is partial and in-frame only. The sample has 25,000 to 35,000 clones; approximately 90% are singletons. J is TRBJ2-1 and V is TRBV11-2; no clear D. This sequence was found in an adult with an advanced solid tumor such as melanoma, head and neck, liver or kidney cancer. The sample consisted of CD4+ or CD8+ T cells sorted from blood, taken in a trial of the OX40 agonist ivuxolimab. The CDR3 nucleotides are TGTGCCAGCAGCTTAGTTACATCGAGCTCCTACAATGAGCAGTTCTTC. Its translation: CASSLVTSSSYNEQFF. Combining the CDR3 with reference TRBV11-2 and TRBJ2-1 gives the whole variable domain EAGVAQSPRYKIIEKRQSVAFWCNPISGHATLYWYQQILGQGPKLLIQFQNNGVVDDSQLPKDRFSAERLKGVDSTLKIQPAKLEDSAVYLCASSLVTSSSYNEQFFGPGTRLTVL.